This is a list of T cell receptor beta chains from one sample in a study of shared clonotypes between healthy human individuals. Assay: immunoSEQ multiplex PCR; the TCRdb copy retains only in-frame clones and omits some. The sample records about 2.2 million clones, roughly 91% being singletons. Input material: naive CD8+ T cells from PBMCs. The receptors stem from a man aged 18 to 29 in good health. Some clones in this sample may be carry-over from other donors' samples. CDR3s include the opening cysteine and the closing phenylalanine or tryptophan. The D gene is left open where the match is weak. The size field is filled for only some rows; it gives once, few, many or a size class.

CDR3nt | CDR3aa | d_gene | abundance | j_gene | len | v_gene
TGTGCCAGCAGTTTAGCAACCGGGACGGAGGCGGGATACGAGCAGTACTTC | CASSLATGTEAGYEQYF | . | once | TRBJ2-7 | 17 | TRBV27
TGTGCCAGCAGTTACGCCCCCGGGACTAGTGCCTACGAGCAGTACTTC | CASSYAPGTSAYEQYF | TRBD2 | . | TRBJ2-7 | 16 | TRBV6-6
TGTGCCAGCAGCCCGGGACACAACCAAGAGACCCAGTACTTC | CASSPGHNQETQYF | . | . | TRBJ2-5 | 14 | TRBV11-3
TGTGCCAGCAGTCCCTGGGACGTAAACACCGGGGAGCTGTTTTTT | CASSPWDVNTGELFF | . | . | TRBJ2-2 | 15 | TRBV27
TGTGCCAGCAGTACAGGGACAGGGTGGGGAAAAAATGAGCAGTTCTTC | CASSTGTGWGKNEQFF | TRBD1 | . | TRBJ2-1 | 16 | TRBV27
TGTGCCAGCAGCGTAGCTGCTTCCGGGGGCCACGAGCAGTACTTC | CASSVAASGGHEQYF | . | . | TRBJ2-7 | 15 | TRBV9
TGCAGCGCTTGGACAGGGAACACTGAAGCTTTCTTT | CSAWTGNTEAFF | TRBD1 | . | TRBJ1-1 | 12 | TRBV29-1
TGTGCCAGTAGTCTCGCCAGTCGGGGCCAAGAGACCCAGTACTTC | CASSLASRGQETQYF | . | . | TRBJ2-5 | 15 | TRBV19
TGTGCCAGCAGTTACACGTCGCTGGCCGGGTGGCAGTATTTT | CASSYTSLAGWQYF | . | . | TRBJ2-3 | 14 | TRBV6-5
TGTGCCAGCAGCCCCATCCGGGCGGGAGGAAGCGAGCAGTTCTTC | CASSPIRAGGSEQFF | TRBD2 | . | TRBJ2-1 | 15 | TRBV5-8
TGTGCCAGCACCACTCGCGGGGAGAGAGACTATGGCTACACCTTC | CASTTRGERDYGYTF | . | . | TRBJ1-2 | 15 | TRBV6-5
TGTGCCAGCAGTACCGGGACAGCCAACCAAGAGACCCAGTACTTC | CASSTGTANQETQYF | TRBD1 | . | TRBJ2-5 | 15 | TRBV5-4
TGTGCATCTGGGGTTAGCGGGACGGTAGGTAATGAGCAGTTCTTC | CASGVSGTVGNEQFF | TRBD2 | . | TRBJ2-1 | 15 | TRBV19
TGTGCCAGAACCCAGGGGACAGAGAGCACAGATACGCAGTATTTT | CARTQGTESTDTQYF | TRBD1 | . | TRBJ2-3 | 15 | TRBV30
TGTGCCAGCAGCGAAGGGGACAAGCAGTTCTTC | CASSEGDKQFF | . | . | TRBJ2-1 | 11 | TRBV7-9
TGTGCCAGCAGCCACGGCCCCCGGGACAGAGAGCAGTACTTC | CASSHGPRDREQYF | TRBD1 | . | TRBJ2-7 | 14 | TRBV14
TGTGCCAGCAGCCCCCGCAAGGGGGGGAGAGATACGCAGTATTTT | CASSPRKGGRDTQYF | . | . | TRBJ2-3 | 15 | TRBV7-8
TGTGCCACCAGCAGAGATCGTAGGGGTCCCTTGTACGAGCAGTACTTC | CATSRDRRGPLYEQYF | . | . | TRBJ2-7 | 16 | TRBV15